The rows below give T cell receptor beta chains drawn from one sample of a study of blood T cell repertoires in COVID-19. Measured with immunoSEQ multiplex PCR; TCRdb has only the in-frame clones, and not every one. The repertoire holds some 320,000 clones, with about nine tenths as singletons. The sample consisted of peripheral blood. These receptors were collected from a woman in her thirties who had recovered from COVID-19. Each CDR3 is given with its conserved first and last residue. D genes are given only for firm matches. Clone size is shown for a subset of rows, as once, few, many or a class of expanded clone.

-	-	TRBV2	TRBJ2-4	12	CASSSTGSSKYF	TGTGCCAGCAGTAGTACGGGGTCTTCTAAGTACTTC
TRBD1	-	TRBV7-3	TRBJ1-1	13	CASSFDRGDEAFF	TGTGCCAGCAGCTTCGACAGGGGGGATGAAGCTTTCTTT
TRBD1	-	TRBV27	TRBJ1-4	15	CASSLRGRTNEKLFF	TGTGCCAGCAGTTTGAGGGGGCGGACTAATGAAAAACTGTTTTTT
-	-	TRBV2	TRBJ1-1	14	CASSFSGQNTEAFF	TGTGCCAGCAGTTTTTCGGGACAAAACACTGAAGCTTTCTTT
TRBD2	-	TRBV24-1	TRBJ2-3	15	CATSEKSGVTDTQYF	TGTGCCACCAGTGAAAAAAGCGGGGTCACAGATACGCAGTATTTT
-	-	TRBV7-3	TRBJ1-6	16	CASSLDPTGLNSPLHF	TGTGCCAGCAGCCTAGATCCGACAGGCCTAAATTCACCCCTCCACTTT
-	-	TRBV7-9	TRBJ2-7	13	CASSQTGTYEQYF	TGTGCCAGCAGCCAAACGGGGACCTACGAGCAGTACTTC
TRBD1	once	TRBV6-5	TRBJ2-7	16	CASSYSVGGWTYEQYF	TGTGCCAGCAGTTACTCGGTAGGGGGCTGGACCTACGAGCAGTACTTC
-	-	TRBV27	TRBJ2-5	15	CASSLSVRDQETQYF	TGTGCCAGCAGTTTATCGGTACGGGATCAAGAGACCCAGTACTTC
TRBD2	-	TRBV28	TRBJ2-5	18	CASSPIPGTSGGKETQYF	TGTGCCAGCAGTCCTATCCCCGGGACTAGCGGGGGCAAAGAGACCCAGTACTTC
-	-	TRBV5-6	TRBJ2-3	13	CASSLYSWDTQYF	TGTGCCAGCAGCTTGTATAGTTGGGATACGCAGTATTTT
-	-	TRBV28	TRBJ1-4	13	CASMLRTQEKLFF	TGTGCCAGCATGTTAAGGACTCAGGAAAAACTGTTTTTT
-	-	TRBV5-3	TRBJ2-7	15	CARSLPGQRGYEQYF	TGTGCCAGAAGCCTTCCGGGACAGCGGGGGTACGAGCAGTACTTC
TRBD2	many	TRBV28	TRBJ2-7	15	CASSTPGGKVYEQYF	TGTGCCAGCAGCACCCCCGGGGGGAAGGTCTACGAGCAGTACTTC
TRBD1	once	TRBV3-1/TRBV3-2	TRBJ2-6	17	CASSFWTGVSGANVLTF	TGTGCCAGCAGCTTTTGGACAGGGGTCTCTGGGGCCAACGTCCTGACTTTC